These 28 T cell receptor beta chains were sequenced from one sample in a study of T cell clonality in common variable immunodeficiency. Clones were sequenced by immunoSEQ multiplex PCR, and TCRdb holds only the in-frame ones, with some missing. The sample presents some 50,000 clones, none singletons. Sequencing input: peripheral blood mononuclear cells. These receptors were obtained from a person aged 18 to 70 in good health.

This clone was seen repeatedly, ten times or more. The CDR3 extends 3 residues past the end of the read, so its final part is completed from the germline J gene. This chain uses TRBV19 with TRBJ1-6; TRBD1 matches at 7 bases. CDR1 is LNHDA and CDR2 is SQIVND in the germline V gene (reference sequence). This CDR3 region has 13 residues. The V segment lost 5 bases and the J segment 8 bases; nucleotides outside the gene matches: 3. The CDR3 reads CASSVDRDSPLHF. The sequenced CDR3 bases are TGTGCCAGTAGTGTCGACAGGGATTCACCC. Full variable domain (rest looked up from reference TRBV19 and TRBJ1-6): DGGITQSPKYLFRKEGQNVTLSCEQNLNHDAMYWYRQDPGQGLRLIYYSQIVNDFQKGDIAEGYSVSREKKESFPLTVTSAQKNPTAFYLCASSVDRDSPLHFGNGTRLTVT.

This clone was counted at least ten times. Coverage ceases 3 residues before the CDR3 finishes, and the germline J gene fills in the end. This rearrangement joins TRBV5-6 to TRBJ1-2; 8 bases align to TRBD1. The V segment lost 4 bases and the J segment 3 bases; nucleotides outside the gene matches: 8. CDR1 and CDR2 (germline): SGHDT, YYEEEE. The CDR3 extends over 15 amino acids. CDR3 sequence: CASSPPGGEYYGYTF. Partial CDR3 DNA: TGTGCCAGCAGCCCCCCAGGGGGCGAGTACTATGGC.

This clone was counted many times. Sequencing ends 3 residues short of the CDR3 end; the germline J gene provides the rest. Other nucleotide sequences in the sample specify the same CDR3. This chain connects TRBV5-1 to TRBJ1-1; D is unresolved. Germline CDR1 is SGHRS and CDR2 is YFSETQ. V was cut by 0 bases and J by 2 bases, with 8 bases left in between. The CDR3 covers 14 residues. The chain's CDR3 is CASSLGAPNTEAFF. The part of the CDR3 DNA that was read is TGCGCCAGCAGCTTGGGGGCTCCTAACACTGAA.

A few counts support this clone. Sequencing ends 3 residues short of the CDR3 end; the germline J gene provides the rest. The rearrangement joins TRBV7-2 to TRBJ1-1, with TRBD1 as a possible D gene (5 bases). In germline, CDR1 is SGHTA, CDR2 FQGNSA. The CDR3 spans 15 residues. The CDR3 spells CASSHRASGANVAFF. The covered CDR3 bases are TGTGCCAGCAGCCATCGGGCCTCTGGGGCCAACGTA.

This clone was seen at least ten times. The CDR3 end falls 3 residues outside the read, so it is completed with the germline J gene. The chain employs TRBV2 and TRBJ2-3; 11 nucleotides line up with TRBD2. This CDR3 is 15 amino acids long. Germline CDR1 reads SNHLY; CDR2 reads FYNNEI. The part of the CDR3 DNA that was read is TGTGCCAGCAGTGACGGTAGCGGGGGGGCGGAGACG. The encoded protein is CASSDGSGGAET. The CDR3, in full, reads CASSDGSGGAETQYF.

This clone was observed many times. The read halts 3 residues ahead of the CDR3 end, with the missing end drawn from the germline J gene. V gene TRBV19 combines with J gene TRBJ1-2, with D possibly matching TRBD1 (5 bases). The CDR3 covers 16 residues. CDR1 LNHDA and CDR2 SQIVND come from the germline V gene (reference sequence). CDR3 sequence reads: CASSWGQSVVLGGYTF. The sequenced part of the CDR3 DNA is TGTGCCAGTAGTTGGGGCCAGTCAGTCGTCCTCGGGGGC.

At least ten counts were recorded for this clone. Read data end 3 residues before the CDR3 end; the end is taken from the germline J gene. The chain recombines TRBV10-3 with TRBJ1-1; D is uncertain. V gave up 11 bases and J gave up 1 base, with 17 bases separating them. CDR1 and CDR2 (germline): ENHRY, SYGVKD. There are 14 residues in the CDR3. The CDR3: CAAGGYRGNTEAFF. The part of the CDR3 DNA that was read is TGTGCCGCAGGAGGGTATCGGGGGAACACTGAA.

This clone came up many times. Read coverage stops 3 residues before the CDR3 terminus; the germline J gene supplies the remainder. The chain joins TRBV2 to TRBJ1-2; D gene unclear. Trimming took off 4 bases at V and 7 bases at J, with 19 bases between the two ends. The CDR3 loop spans 15 amino acids. Germline V lookup: CDR1 SNHLY, CDR2 FYNNEI. CDR3 bases read: TGTGCCAGCAGTGTTGACGGCGGAAAGGCCTCTGGC. It encodes CASSVDGGKASG. The complete CDR3 reads CASSVDGGKASGYTF.

This clone was seen repeatedly, ten times or more. The CDR3 goes on 3 residues after the read ends, and that part is filled in from the germline J gene. This rearrangement joins TRBV28 to TRBJ2-7, with 10 bases fitting TRBD1. The trim removed 1 base at V and 2 bases at J, leaving 5 bases unmatched. This CDR3 contains 16 residues. Germline CDR1 reads MDHEN; CDR2 reads SYDVKM. The covered CDR3 bases are TGTGCCAGCAGTTTATTGGGACAGGGGCGACCCTACGAG. This sequence encodes CASSLLGQGRPYE. The CDR3 as a whole reads CASSLLGQGRPYEQYF.

Comment on this clone: The read terminates 3 residues ahead of where the CDR3 ends, so the germline J gene completes it. The chain couples TRBV7-2 to TRBJ2-7; 8 nucleotides match TRBD2. The V gene's germline CDR1 is SGHTA and CDR2 FQGNSA. The CDR3 sequence is 14 residues long. The J segment lost 3 bases and the V segment lost 3 bases, leaving 4 bases of the junction unmatched. The chain's CDR3 is CASSFRGGHYEQYF. CDR3 DNA, as far as it was read: TGTGCCAGCAGCTTCCGGGGGGGCCACTACGAG.

This clone came up many times. The CDR3 is cut off 3 residues early in the read; its end comes from the germline J gene. V gene TRBV7-9 combines with J gene TRBJ2-7, with 8 positions matching TRBD1. Germline CDR1 and CDR2: SEHNR and FQNEAQ (reference sequence). The CDR3 runs 14 residues. J was trimmed by 3 bases and V by 4 bases; bases with no gene match: 5. CDR3: CASSSGQVNYEQYF. Partial CDR3 DNA: TGTGCCAGCAGCTCGGGACAGGTGAACTACGAG.

This clone was recorded at least ten times. The CDR3 goes on 3 residues after the read ends, and that part is filled in from the germline J gene. The chain carries TRBV15 and TRBJ2-7; the D is unclear. This CDR3 region has 15 residues. Germline V gene sequence: CDR1 LNHNV, CDR2 YYDKDF (reference sequence). Trimming removed 0 bases from V and 0 bases from J, with 9 bases in between. Incomplete CDR3 DNA: TGTGCCACCAGCAGAGACAGGAAGACCTCCTACGAG. Amino acids: CATSRDRKTSYE. The entire CDR3 sequence reads CATSRDRKTSYEQYF.

This clone was seen many times. The read terminates 3 residues before the CDR3 end, so the remaining end is supplied by the germline J gene. This chain joins TRBV7-9 and TRBJ2-7; 13 bases fit TRBD2. This CDR3 has 14 residues. The V gene end was trimmed by 5 bases and the J gene end by 6 bases; junction bases not matched to a gene: 4. Germline V gives CDR1 SEHNR, CDR2 FQNEAQ (reference sequence). This CDR3 is CASSPRTSGGEQYF. The sequenced CDR3 bases are TGTGCCAGCAGCCCCCGGACTAGCGGGGGCGAG. The full variable domain, its missing parts supplied by reference TRBV7-9 and TRBJ2-7, is DTGVSQNPRHKITKRGQNVTFRCDPISEHNRLYWYRQTLGQGPEFLTYFQNEAQLEKSRLLSDRFSAERPKGSFSTLEIQRTEQGDSAMYLCASSPRTSGGEQYFGPGTRLTVT.

Many counts were recorded for this clone. The read comes to an end 3 residues before the CDR3 does, leaving the germline J gene to fill in the end. The rearrangement links TRBV30 to TRBJ1-1, with D maybe TRBD1 (5 bases). There are 11 residues in the CDR3. Looked up from germline, CDR1 is GTSNPN and CDR2 is SVGIG (reference sequence). The chain's CDR3 is CAWSDQGGAFF. CDR3 DNA, as far as it was read: TGTGCCTGGAGTGACCAGGGTGGG. The complete variable domain, with remaining parts taken from reference TRBV30 and TRBJ1-1, reads SQTIHQWPATLVQPVGSPLSLECTVEGTSNPNLYWYRQAAGRGLQLLFYSVGIGQISSEVPQNLSASRPQDRQFILSSKKLLLSDSGFYLCAWSDQGGAFFGQGTRLTVV.

This clone was seen at least ten times. Read coverage stops 3 residues before the CDR3 terminus; the germline J gene supplies the remainder. The chain employs TRBV5-5 and TRBJ1-1; TRBD1 might be the D (6 bases). CDR1 and CDR2 (germline): SGHKS, YYEKEE (reference sequence). V lost 5 bases and J 4 bases, leaving 12 bases between the germline ends. The CDR3 spans 13 residues. CDR3 DNA, as far as it was read: TGTGCCAGCAGTTATACAGGGACCACTGAA. The encoded protein is CASSYTGTTE. The entire CDR3 protein is CASSYTGTTEAFF.

Only a few counts were recorded for this clone. The CDR3 bases that were read are TGTGCCAGCAGCCAAGATCCGGGGTCCTACGAG. As protein: CASSQDPGSYE. The complete CDR3 sequence is CASSQDPGSYEQYF. This chain uses TRBV4-2 with TRBJ2-7; maybe TRBD2 (5 bases). The CDR3 extends 3 residues past the end of the read, so its final part is completed from the germline J gene. V was shortened by 0 bases and J by 1 base, with 7 bases between the two germline ends. The germline V gene has CDR1 LGHNA and CDR2 YNFKEQ. This CDR3 contains 14 residues.

This clone appeared many times. The sequenced fragment ends 3 residues before the CDR3 boundary, so the rest is inferred from the germline J gene. The chain has TRBV20-1 and TRBJ1-5; D call uncertain. CDR3 length: 13 residues. Trimming cost V 3 bases and J 5 bases, with 11 bases left between them. Per germline, CDR1 DFQATT and CDR2 SNEGSKA (reference sequence). CDR3 amino acids: CSARANSDQPQHF. The DNA read from the CDR3 is TGCAGTGCTAGGGCCAATTCCGATCAGCCC.

Concerning this clone: The read ends 3 residues shy of where the CDR3 ends; the end is completed using the germline J gene. This chain joins TRBV7-2 and TRBJ2-2, with a tentative D call TRBD1 (6 bases). The CDR3 is made up of 13 amino acids. The germline V gene has CDR1 SGHTA and CDR2 FQGNSA. The CDR3 sequence: CASSPSGDSPLFF. The sequenced part of the CDR3 DNA is TGTGCCAGCAGCCCCTCAGGGGATTCACCG. Complete variable domain (other parts from reference TRBV7-2 and TRBJ2-2): GAGVSQSPSNKVTEKGKDVELRCDPISGHTALYWYRQSLGQGLEFLIYFQGNSAPDKSGLPSDRFSAERTGGSVSTLTIQRTQQEDSAVYLCASSPSGDSPLFFGEGSRLTVL.

In regard to this clone: The CDR3 extends 3 residues past the end of the read, so its final part is completed from the germline J gene. The chain uses TRBV7-2 and TRBJ1-2, with 9 bases that match TRBD1. The CDR3 contains 14 residues. The V gene's germline CDR1 is SGHTA and CDR2 FQGNSA. The CDR3 sequence is CASSLIQGAYDYTF. CDR3 DNA (partial): TGTGCCAGCAGCTTGATACAGGGGGCTTACGAC.

This clone was seen many times. The read terminates 3 residues ahead of where the CDR3 ends, so the germline J gene completes it. V gene TRBV19 combines with J gene TRBJ2-7; a weak D match, TRBD2 (5 bases). The CDR3 sequence is 15 residues long. CDR1 and CDR2 from the germline V gene are LNHDA and SQIVND (reference sequence). Between the trimmed V and J ends, which lost 1 base and 6 bases, there was a span of 16 bases. Here the CDR3 reads CASSIAGGPHGEQYF. The CDR3 DNA, read in part, is TGTGCCAGTAGTATAGCGGGCGGGCCCCACGGCGAG.

This clone was picked up many times. The CDR3 extends 3 residues past the end of the read, so its final part is completed from the germline J gene. The J gene is TRBJ2-2, the V gene TRBV10-2; TRBD1 matches 7 bases. Trimming at V came to 2 bases and at J to 5 bases, leaving 8 bases not matched to a gene. The CDR3 totals 16 residues. The V gene's germline CDR1 is WSHSY and CDR2 SAAADI. CDR3 DNA (partial): TGCGCCAGCAGTGAGAGAGATAGACAGGGAACCGGGGAG. Its translation is CASSERDRQGTGE. The complete CDR3 sequence is CASSERDRQGTGELFF.

At least ten counts were recorded for this clone. The read halts 3 residues ahead of the CDR3 end, with the missing end drawn from the germline J gene. The chain employs TRBV6-1 and TRBJ1-1, with D uncertain. CDR3 length: 12 residues. From germline, CDR1 is MNHNS and CDR2 SASEGT. The sequenced part of the CDR3 DNA is TGTGCCAGCAGTGAAACACAAACGAAA. Its translation: CASSETQTK. The CDR3 reads in full as CASSETQTKAFF.

This clone was seen many times. The read comes to an end 3 residues before the CDR3 does, leaving the germline J gene to fill in the end. This chain joins TRBV20-1 and TRBJ2-5; 8 bases align to TRBD2. The CDR3 is 15 amino acids. J lost 4 bases, V lost 7 bases, and 14 bases had no gene match. The V gene's germline CDR1 is DFQATT and CDR2 SNEGSKA (reference sequence). CDR3 in amino acids: CSVSPPGGRAETQYF. The CDR3 DNA, read in part, is TGCAGTGTTAGCCCCCCGGGGGGGAGGGCAGAGACC.

The sample holds many counts of this clone. Read coverage stops 3 residues before the CDR3 terminus; the germline J gene supplies the remainder. The V and J genes are TRBV10-1 and TRBJ2-2, with TRBD2 matching over 9 bases. V lost 7 bases, J lost 4 bases, and 13 bases stayed unmatched. The CDR3 contains 17 residues. Per germline, CDR1 WNHNN and CDR2 SYGVQD (reference sequence). CDR3 bases read: TGCGCCAGCAAAAGGGTTAGCGGGGGAACGGGCACCGGGGAG. Amino acid sequence: CASKRVSGGTGTGE. The whole CDR3 protein reads CASKRVSGGTGTGELFF.

This clone was seen repeatedly, ten times or more. The CDR3 goes on 3 residues after the read ends, and that part is filled in from the germline J gene. This chain connects TRBV5-8 to TRBJ2-4; D possibly corresponds to TRBD2 (6 bases). Germline CDR1 SGHTS, CDR2 YDEGEE. V was cut by 4 bases and J by 6 bases, with 17 bases left in between. The CDR3 is made up of 15 amino acids. This CDR3 is CASSRGLTEGNIQYF. The part of the CDR3 DNA that was read is TGTGCCAGCAGCCGGGGACTTACGGAGGGAAACATT.

This clone showed up many times. The sequence runs out 3 residues before the end of the CDR3; the remainder is reconstructed from the germline J gene. This chain uses TRBV6-2 or TRBV6-3 with TRBJ2-5, with 9 bases fitting TRBD1. From germline, CDR1 is MNHEY and CDR2 SVGEGT. The CDR3 runs to 15 residues. The trim removed 2 bases at V and 2 bases at J, leaving 3 bases unmatched. The part of the CDR3 DNA that was read is TGTGCCAGCAGTTACGGGACAGGGAATCAAGAGACC. This gives the protein CASSYGTGNQET. The entire CDR3 reads CASSYGTGNQETQYF.

This clone was counted ten times or more. The sequence runs out 3 residues before the end of the CDR3; the remainder is reconstructed from the germline J gene. The chain employs TRBV20-1 and TRBJ2-7; tentative D call: TRBD2 (5 bases). V lost 4 bases to trimming and J lost 5 bases, with 9 bases between them. CDR1 and CDR2 (germline): DFQATT, SNEGSKA (reference sequence). This CDR3 is built from 11 residues. The sequenced part of the CDR3 DNA is TGCAGTGCTAAGCGGACTCACGAG. As protein: CSAKRTHE. The whole CDR3 is CSAKRTHEQYF.

CDR3 amino acids: CASSLGGGSEAFF. The part of the CDR3 DNA that was read is TGTGCCAGCAGCTTAGGGGGGGGTAGTGAA. J is TRBJ1-1 and V is TRBV7-9; tentative D call: TRBD1 (5 bases). The CDR3 is cut off 3 residues early in the read; its end comes from the germline J gene. Trimming removed 1 base at V and 7 bases at J, with 10 bases between. Germline CDR1 SEHNR, CDR2 FQNEAQ (reference sequence). There are 13 residues in the CDR3.